This is a list of T cell receptor beta chains from one sample in a study of shared clonotypes between healthy human individuals. Clones were read by immunoSEQ multiplex PCR, and TCRdb kept only the in-frame ones, dropping some. Here the sample spans roughly 2,000,000 clones, approximately 94% being singletons. Sample: naive CD8+ T cells sorted from blood. The receptors originated from a man aged 18-30 years in good health. The CDR3 runs from the conserved cysteine through the conserved F or W. Fields, in order: CDR3 length, J gene, V gene, D gene, clone size, CDR3 protein, CDR3 DNA. A D gene is named only where the DNA matches it firmly. For some rows the clone size is stated as once, few or many, or as a class when expanded; others skip it.

16,TRBJ2-7,TRBV6-6,TRBD2,NA,CASTGRERGASYEQYF,TGTGCCAGCACCGGTCGGGAGCGGGGGGCGTCCTACGAGCAGTACTTC
13,TRBJ2-3,TRBV27,NA,once,CASSRLAPDTQYF,TGTGCCAGCAGTCGGCTAGCTCCAGATACGCAGTATTTT
15,TRBJ2-7,TRBV2,NA,NA,CASSEAFQTSYEQYF,TGTGCCAGCAGTGAAGCGTTCCAGACTTCCTACGAGCAGTACTTC
16,TRBJ1-3,TRBV7-9,NA,NA,CASSSPRSNSGNTIYF,TGTGCCAGCAGCTCACCCCGATCCAATTCTGGAAACACCATATATTTT
15,TRBJ2-1,TRBV29-1,TRBD2,few,CSVGTSGGAYNEQFF,TGCAGCGTTGGGACTAGCGGGGGGGCCTACAATGAGCAGTTCTTC
14,TRBJ1-2,TRBV7-9,NA,NA,CASSSEWFNYGYTF,TGTGCCAGCAGCTCCGAATGGTTTAACTATGGCTACACCTTC
11,TRBJ2-7,TRBV6-6,NA,NA,CASSWGYEQYF,TGTGCCAGCAGTTGGGGCTACGAGCAGTACTTC
15,TRBJ2-7,TRBV27,TRBD1,once,CASSISGTGNYEQYF,TGTGCCAGCAGTATCTCCGGGACAGGGAACTACGAGCAGTACTTC
14,TRBJ2-5,TRBV11-1,NA,NA,CASSAEAAQETQYF,TGTGCCAGCAGCGCTGAGGCAGCCCAAGAGACCCAGTACTTC
13,TRBJ2-5,TRBV7-9,NA,NA,CASSGDPQETQYF,TGTGCCAGCAGCGGGGACCCCCAAGAGACCCAGTACTTC
15,TRBJ1-1,TRBV18,NA,NA,CASSPSQGMNTEAFF,TGTGCCAGCTCACCGTCACAGGGTATGAACACTGAAGCTTTCTTT
13,TRBJ2-7,TRBV19,NA,NA,CASSPQRGYEQYF,TGTGCCAGTAGCCCGCAGAGAGGCTACGAGCAGTACTTC
13,TRBJ1-1,TRBV5-1,TRBD1,once,CASSLTGGTEAFF,TGCGCCAGCAGCCTAACAGGGGGCACTGAAGCTTTCTTT
15,TRBJ1-1,TRBV10-3,TRBD1,NA,CAISESVTGGPEAFF,TGTGCCATCAGTGAGTCGGTGACAGGGGGACCTGAAGCTTTCTTT
13,TRBJ1-1,TRBV19,NA,NA,CASSTDGNTEAFF,TGTGCCAGTAGTACCGACGGGAACACTGAAGCTTTCTTT
14,TRBJ1-2,TRBV5-6,TRBD1,once,CASSPDRGTYGYTF,TGTGCCAGCAGCCCGGACAGGGGCACCTATGGCTACACCTTC
14,TRBJ2-2,TRBV7-9,NA,NA,CASGIGGSPGELFF,TGTGCCAGCGGAATAGGGGGTAGCCCCGGGGAGCTGTTTTTT
12,TRBJ1-2,TRBV5-4,NA,NA,CASSSDRYGYTF,TGTGCCAGCAGTTCAGATCGCTATGGCTACACCTTC
13,TRBJ1-1,TRBV5-1,NA,NA,CASSTSRDAEAFF,TGCGCCAGCAGCACCTCCAGGGATGCTGAAGCTTTCTTT
16,TRBJ1-4,TRBV9,NA,NA,CASSPQIGGKDEKLFF,TGTGCCAGCAGCCCCCAGATTGGAGGGAAGGATGAAAAACTGTTTTTT
15,TRBJ2-1,TRBV9,TRBD1,once,CASSAGTATYNEQFF,TGTGCCAGCAGCGCAGGGACAGCGACTTACAATGAGCAGTTCTTC
14,TRBJ2-7,TRBV2,NA,NA,CASRGGISFHEQYF,TGTGCCAGCAGGGGGGGAATCAGTTTCCACGAGCAGTACTTC
13,TRBJ1-1,TRBV30,NA,NA,CAWSVSDGTEAFF,TGTGCCTGGAGTGTTAGCGACGGAACTGAAGCTTTCTTT
14,TRBJ1-6,TRBV10-2,NA,few,CASTRVGTGSPLHF,TGCGCCAGCACCAGGGTAGGGACGGGTTCACCCCTCCACTTT
15,TRBJ1-1,TRBV4-1,NA,once,CASSLRGTANTEAFF,TGCGCCAGCAGCCTTAGAGGGACGGCGAACACTGAAGCTTTCTTT
14,TRBJ2-1,TRBV9,NA,once,CASSVAGVMDEQFF,TGTGCCAGCAGCGTAGCGGGAGTAATGGATGAGCAGTTCTTC
15,TRBJ2-1,TRBV19,TRBD1,NA,CASSPGQGAFNEQFF,TGTGCCAGTAGTCCCGGACAGGGGGCTTTCAATGAGCAGTTCTTC
17,TRBJ2-1,TRBV5-1,TRBD2,NA,CASSLETSGKLYNEQFF,TGCGCCAGCAGCTTGGAGACTAGCGGAAAGCTATACAATGAGCAGTTCTTC
14,TRBJ2-6,TRBV6-6,NA,NA,CASSLGSGANVLTF,TGTGCCAGCAGTTTGGGCTCTGGGGCCAACGTCCTGACTTTC
11,TRBJ1-2,TRBV29-1,NA,NA,CSVGTNYGYTF,TGCAGCGTTGGGACTAACTATGGCTACACCTTC
15,TRBJ1-4,TRBV30,TRBD1,NA,CAWSGGQGALEKLFF,TGTGCCTGGAGTGGGGGACAGGGGGCTCTTGAAAAACTGTTTTTT
17,TRBJ2-7,TRBV2,TRBD1,once,CASSAPNGGTGAYEQYF,TGTGCCAGCAGCGCCCCAAATGGAGGGACAGGGGCCTACGAGCAGTACTTC
14,TRBJ1-1,TRBV27,NA,NA,CASSPRDTNTEAFF,TGTGCCAGCAGTCCCAGGGACACGAACACTGAAGCTTTCTTT
12,TRBJ2-1,TRBV6-5,TRBD1,NA,CASSQGVGEQFF,TGTGCCAGCAGTCAGGGGGTCGGGGAGCAGTTCTTC
18,TRBJ1-1,TRBV27,TRBD1,NA,CASSLWLDREGGNTEAFF,TGTGCCAGCAGTTTATGGCTCGACAGGGAAGGGGGAAACACTGAAGCTTTCTTT
15,TRBJ2-5,TRBV5-1,TRBD1,NA,CASSFRDRAQETQYF,TGCGCCAGCAGCTTTCGGGACAGGGCCCAAGAGACCCAGTACTTC
16,TRBJ2-5,TRBV4-2,NA,NA,CASSQEGGMYQETQYF,TGTGCCAGCAGCCAAGAGGGTGGGATGTACCAAGAGACCCAGTACTTC
13,TRBJ1-1,TRBV9,NA,NA,CASSPGGRTEAFF,TGTGCCAGCAGCCCTGGGGGGCGCACTGAAGCTTTCTTT
14,TRBJ2-3,TRBV27,TRBD1,NA,CASGFPTGGDTQYF,TGTGCCAGCGGCTTCCCGACAGGGGGGGATACGCAGTATTTT
16,TRBJ2-2,TRBV27,NA,NA,CASRATGQGLTGELFF,TGTGCCAGCAGGGCCACCGGGCAGGGGCTCACCGGGGAGCTGTTTTTT
19,TRBJ2-5,TRBV7-8,TRBD2,NA,CASSFVSGLAEREGETQYF,TGTGCCAGCAGCTTCGTATCAGGACTAGCGGAACGAGAGGGGGAGACCCAGTACTTC
13,TRBJ1-1,TRBV27,TRBD1,NA,CASSLAQGVEAFF,TGTGCCAGCAGTTTAGCCCAGGGGGTTGAAGCTTTCTTT
12,TRBJ1-6,TRBV27,NA,NA,CASRHLNSPLHF,TGTGCCAGCAGACACCTTAATTCACCCCTCCACTTT
17,TRBJ2-6,TRBV7-6,TRBD2,NA,CASSLEAGVSGANVLTF,TGTGCCAGCAGCTTAGAAGCGGGAGTTTCTGGGGCCAACGTCCTGACTTTC
17,TRBJ2-5,TRBV13,TRBD2,NA,CASSEGLAGPYQETQYF,TGTGCCAGCAGCGAGGGACTAGCGGGCCCGTACCAAGAGACCCAGTACTTC
16,TRBJ2-7,TRBV11-2,NA,NA,CASSKGGTYPPLEQYF,TGTGCCAGCAGCAAAGGGGGGACTTATCCACCCCTCGAGCAGTACTTC